This TCR beta chain was identified in a study of cytotoxic CD8 clonotypes in ibrutinib-treated CLL (dated by TCRdb to 2020 to 2023). Study-wide context: The cohort included roughly 15 treatment-naive and ten to eleven relapsed/refractory patients; about 17 were IGHV unmutated. Responses were partial in approximately 24 patients and complete in 2; after median approximately 69 months follow-up, some 14 stayed in remission and around 12 progressed. The response samples were drawn at a median of around eleven months into treatment, with a range of about 6 to 40 months. Samples averaged roughly 280,000 productive templates and some 96,000 productive rearrangements. Longitudinal samples were obtainable from about 30% of the roughly 90 participants in the trial. Cryopreserved peripheral blood mononuclear cells were obtained before treatment, at response, and at either sustained remission or disease progression. All remission and progressive disease samples were collected while patients were still receiving ibrutinib.

Each clonotype received, on average, about 9.7x coverage in deep resolution sequencing performed on a MiSeq, where the target depth lay between 1 in 1 million and 1 in 200,000 T cells. TCR beta libraries were generated with the immunoSEQ hsTCRB Kit. The paper's data handling went like this. Data were analyzed with ImmunoSEQ Data Assistant and ImmunoSEQ Analyzer, with V, D and J genes assigned per IMGT definitions. Clonality, which ranges from 0 to 1, was calculated by subtracting the normalized Shannon entropy of productive rearrangement frequencies from one. Only overrepresented clonotypes making up at least 0.05% of each patient's repertoire were included in the public clonotype analysis. Repertoires from approximately 12 age-matched healthy donors in immuneACCESS were used as clonality controls. In its TCRdb copy, this immuneACCESS table keeps in-frame sequences only and misses some clones. Where compared with another copy, unresolved V genes explain less than half of these, and the others have no known cause. That table gives V, J and clone size, and the DNA gave D and trimming. The sample records almost 250,000 clones, around three quarters of which are singletons. The ten largest make up 15% of the sample.

General conclusions and limits of the study: Public clonotypes were found to be uncommon and were observed to contract or remain stable during treatment; the increase in clonality was shown to reflect expansion of private clonotypes at ibrutinib response. Sampling times were not matched between sustained-remission and progressing patients, and lymph node repertoires were not studied. At baseline, clonality was higher than in age-matched healthy donors and showed a strong correlation with circulating CD8+ T-cell counts. An increase in clonality was observed at ibrutinib response, with clonality remaining stable during sustained remission and falling back toward baseline at progression.

As regards this clone: Its recognized antigen is unknown. Base qualities are not recorded, but no much larger clone differs from it by a single base.

Taken with the paper, the label for time point translates to: approximately 25 months on ibrutinib. Around 2 micrograms of genomic DNA were extracted from cryopreserved PBMCs for TCR beta library preparation. Longitudinal blood samples from CLL patients on ibrutinib monotherapy underwent high-throughput TCR beta sequencing. The patients were enrolled in a single-center, open-label phase 2 trial of ibrutinib monotherapy. Per the germline V gene, SGHTA is the CDR1 and FQGTGA is the CDR2. V loses 5 bases of germline sequence and J loses 0 bases, and the interval between the two ends is 18 bases. Inclusive of the bounding cysteine and phenylalanine, the CDR3 is 17 residues long. Only the CDR3 region is kept as DNA, spanning 51 bases read in frame from base 1.

The chain uses TRBV7-3 and TRBJ2-3; TRBD1 could be the D gene, as 6 bases match. This TCR was sampled from a human donor with chronic lymphocytic leukemia. Sample: PBMCs, taken after 24 months of ibrutinib treatment. Read as DNA, the sequence is TGTGCCAGCAGCCCCGTCCAGCAGGGGTTGAGCACAGATACGCAGTATTTT. Its translation reads: CASSPVQQGLSTDTQYF.